These 4 T cell receptor beta chains were sequenced from one sample in a study of regulatory T cells in long-lasting Graves disease. Construction of the TCR beta libraries employed iRepertoire HTBI primers in conjunction with Arm-PCR of CDR3 regions. TCRdb processed the multiplex PCR reads anew with MiXCR; each CDR3 protein has one entry. The table includes hundreds of thousands of distinct CDR3 sequences, around 15% detected once. This sample's time point: newly diagnosed GD, antithyroid drugs for less than 3 months. PBMC RNA served as the TCR library source. The sample was also linked to a second study, of T cells in Graves' hyperthyroidism and ophthalmopathy.

The starting material was peripheral blood mononuclear cells (PBMCs), obtained at new diagnosis, from a patient treated with antithyroid drugs. The receptors shown here come from a woman aged 35-60 years with Graves disease.

This clonotype was picked up a small number of times. This chain joins TRBV12-3 or TRBV12-4 and TRBJ1-2; D is unclear. V was cut by 3 bases and J by 4 bases, with 18 bases left in between. This CDR3 is built from 16 residues. CDR3 coding DNA: TGTGCCAGCAGTTTGTCGGCCGGGTCCTTCTTCTATGGCTACACCTTC. Translating gives CASSLSAGSFFYGYTF.

This clonotype was counted many times. J is TRBJ1-5 and V is TRBV5-1; 8 bases align to TRBD1. This CDR3 region has 13 residues. J lost 7 bases, V lost 6 bases, and 6 bases had no gene match. Germline-derived CDR1 and CDR2 are SGHRS and YFSETQ. CDR3: CASITGGAQPQHF. CDR3 nucleotide sequence: TGCGCCAGCATAACAGGGGGGGCCCAGCCCCAGCATTTT.

The genes are TRBV6-1 and TRBJ2-7, with 8 positions matching TRBD1. The CDR3 sequence is 15 residues long. J was trimmed by 2 bases and V by 6 bases; bases with no gene match: 9. Germline-derived CDR1 and CDR2 are MNHNS and SASEGT. This CDR3 reads CASRGPGQEAYEQYF. DNA of the CDR3: TGTGCCAGCAGAGGGCCGGGACAGGAGGCCTACGAGCAGTACTTC.

V gene TRBV19 combines with J gene TRBJ2-1, with D maybe TRBD2 (6 bases). The V end lost 3 bases, the J end lost 2 bases, and 8 bases lay between the germline ends. The CDR3 loop spans 14 amino acids. Germline CDR1 and CDR2: LNHDA and SQIVND (reference sequence). Here the CDR3 reads CASSIAGPYNEQFF. CDR3 DNA: TGTGCCAGTAGTATTGCGGGGCCCTACAATGAGCAGTTCTTC. The full variable domain, completed using reference TRBV19 and TRBJ2-1, is DGGITQSPKYLFRKEGQNVTLSCEQNLNHDAMYWYRQDPGQGLRLIYYSQIVNDFQKGDIAEGYSVSREKKESFPLTVTSAQKNPTAFYLCASSIAGPYNEQFFGPGTRLTVL.